This T cell receptor beta chain was obtained from a study of T cells after yellow fever vaccination. Study in general: Researchers used SMART-Seq v4 Ultra Low Input to prepare fractions that had low cell numbers.

This clonotype occurred many times. What it binds is not known. Germline V lookup: CDR1 MNHEY, CDR2 SVGAGI. There are 14 residues in the CDR3. V gave up 4 bases and J gave up 2 bases, with 12 bases separating them. Overall study findings and caveats: In post-booster samples, most primary-vaccination clones reappeared (approximately 96% CD4, 75% to 90% CD8). Although most clonotypes did not, a small share appeared in both CD4 and CD8 compartments. Weaker in magnitude, the secondary response showed a faster peak on day 5 versus 15.

TCRdb ran MiXCR on the 5' RACE reads and lists one entry per CDR3 protein. Of about 630,000 distinct CDR3 sequences listed, 9% to 15% are singletons. The source was PBMCs, collected on the day of the yellow fever booster vaccination. This chain joins TRBV6-5 and TRBJ2-7; D might be TRBD1 or TRBD2, each matching 5 bases. This clonotype was sampled from a man aged 25-40 years who received the YFV17D yellow fever vaccine. Written as DNA, the CDR3 is TGTGCCAGCAGTTCGGGACCGGACCCCTACGAGCAGTACTTC. It translates to CASSSGPDPYEQYF.